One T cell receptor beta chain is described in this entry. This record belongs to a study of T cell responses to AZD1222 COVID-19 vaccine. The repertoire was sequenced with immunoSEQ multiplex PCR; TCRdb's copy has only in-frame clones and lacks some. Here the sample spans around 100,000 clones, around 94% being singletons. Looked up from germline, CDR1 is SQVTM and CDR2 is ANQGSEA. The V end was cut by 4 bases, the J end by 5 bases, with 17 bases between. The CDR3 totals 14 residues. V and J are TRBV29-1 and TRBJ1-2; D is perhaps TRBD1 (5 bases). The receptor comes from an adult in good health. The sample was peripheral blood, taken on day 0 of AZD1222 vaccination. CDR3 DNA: TGCAGCGTTGCCAGTTGGCGGGGCGGGTATGGCTACACCTTC. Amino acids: CSVASWRGGYGYTF.